One sample yielded the 32 T cell receptor beta chains listed below, sequenced in a study of cytomegalovirus exposure and HLA in healthy donors. Primers: 60 Vbeta forward and 13 Jbeta reverse. Sequencing used immunoSEQ multiplex PCR; TCRdb keeps in-frame clones, though not all of them. The data show more than 95,000 clones, roughly a sixth seen once. The material sequenced was PBMCs. The receptors shown here come from a female donor in good health and CMV-seropositive.

This clone was observed a handful of times. The V call is TRBV7-9, the J call TRBJ1-2; 9 bases align to TRBD1. The V gene end was trimmed by 5 bases and the J gene end by 3 bases; junction bases not matched to a gene: 10. The CDR3 totals 16 residues. Per the germline V gene, CDR1 is SEHNR and CDR2 is FQNEAQ (reference sequence). CDR3 sequence reads: CASSPGQGFYDYGYTF. In DNA form, the CDR3 reads TGTGCCAGCAGCCCGGGACAGGGCTTTTACGACTATGGCTACACCTTC. The variable domain in full, completed from reference TRBV7-9 and TRBJ1-2, reads DTGVSQNPRHKITKRGQNVTFRCDPISEHNRLYWYRQTLGQGPEFLTYFQNEAQLEKSRLLSDRFSAERPKGSFSTLEIQRTEQGDSAMYLCASSPGQGFYDYGYTFGSGTRLTVV.

The chain employs TRBV4-1 and TRBJ1-1; possible D gene TRBD1, 5 bases. The CDR3 sequence is 11 residues long. V was pared by 0 bases and J by 10 bases, with 6 bases between. Germline values: CDR1 MGHRA, CDR2 YSYEKL. The CDR3 spells CASSQEGGAFF. DNA for the CDR3: TGCGCCAGCAGCCAAGAGGGGGGAGCTTTCTTT.

This clone was seen a handful of times. The chain joins TRBV29-1 to TRBJ2-3; unclear D gene. Germline V gene data show CDR1 as SQVTM and CDR2 as ANQGSEA. Trimming pared 4 bases from V and 6 bases from J, leaving 20 bases between. There are 15 residues in the CDR3. In DNA form, the CDR3 reads TGCAGCGTTGGAGCCAGGTGGTCGCCCACGGATACGCAGTATTTT. Its protein is CSVGARWSPTDTQYF.

This rearrangement joins TRBV10-3 to TRBJ2-3, with TRBD2 identical over 8 bases. Germline CDR1 ENHRY, CDR2 SYGVKD. This CDR3 region has 15 residues. Trimming took 10 bases from V and 5 from J; bases not matched to a gene: 14. The CDR3 sequence is CATQGERGIGDTQYF. The CDR3 region has the DNA TGTGCCACCCAAGGGGAGCGGGGGATAGGAGATACGCAGTATTTT.

This clone was detected a few times. The rearrangement joins TRBV30 to TRBJ1-5; D perhaps matches TRBD1 (6 bases). Germline V gives CDR1 GTSNPN, CDR2 SVGIG (reference sequence). This CDR3 contains 13 residues. Trimming removed 2 bases from V and 5 bases from J, with 10 bases in between. The CDR3 reads CAWSRTAYQPQHF. The DNA for the CDR3 is TGTGCCTGGAGTCGGACAGCCTATCAGCCCCAGCATTTT. Variable domain in full (rest from reference TRBV30 and TRBJ1-5): SQTIHQWPATLVQPVGSPLSLECTVEGTSNPNLYWYRQAAGRGLQLLFYSVGIGQISSEVPQNLSASRPQDRQFILSSKKLLLSDSGFYLCAWSRTAYQPQHFGDGTRLSIL.

This clone was counted between two and nine times. The chain carries TRBV30 and TRBJ1-3, with 9 bases aligning to TRBD1. The J segment lost 0 bases and the V segment lost 7 bases, leaving 10 bases of the junction unmatched. This CDR3 is built from 16 residues. Germline loops: CDR1 GTSNPN, CDR2 SVGIG (reference sequence). The CDR3 sequence is CALDRGLDGSGNTIYF. The CDR3 DNA is TGTGCCTTGGACAGGGGATTAGATGGCTCTGGAAACACCATATATTTT.

The chain links TRBV7-3 to TRBJ1-2; the D is unclear. The CDR3 sequence is 13 residues long. Germline CDR1 SGHTA, CDR2 FQGTGA. The V gene lost 5 bases and the J gene lost 4 bases, with 11 bases spanning the gap. The CDR3 nucleotides read TGTGCCAGCAGCGTGGGAGGGAGCTATGGCTACACCTTC. Its translation is CASSVGGSYGYTF.

This rearrangement joins TRBV4-3 to TRBJ2-7; D not resolved. Germline V gene sequence: CDR1 LGHNA, CDR2 YSLEER. This CDR3 comprises 17 residues. The V and J ends lost 0 bases and 2 bases respectively, with 17 bases between them. The CDR3 reads CASSQEWLAPMAYEQYF. For the CDR3, the DNA is TGCGCCAGCAGCCAAGAGTGGTTAGCCCCGATGGCCTACGAGCAGTACTTC.

CDR3 sequence reads: CASSSKLDSYEQYF. DNA for the CDR3: TGTGCCAGCAGCTCCAAGTTAGACTCCTACGAGCAGTACTTC. V usage is TRBV6-5 and J usage is TRBJ2-7; D unresolved. Germline CDR1 and CDR2: MNHEY and SVGAGI. The germline V and J ends were trimmed by 6 bases and 0 bases, with 12 bases remaining between them. The CDR3 is 14 residues long.

This clone turned up a few times. This sequence joins TRBV5-1 and TRBJ2-3; TRBD2 agrees at 10 bases. Per germline, CDR1 SGHRS and CDR2 YFSETQ. The V segment lost 4 bases and the J segment 2 bases; nucleotides outside the gene matches: 16. The CDR3 totals 19 residues. CDR3: CASSLTIARTSGNTDTQYF. CDR3 nucleotides: TGCGCCAGCAGCCTGACGATAGCACGGACTAGCGGAAACACAGATACGCAGTATTTT.

This clone was seen a few times. V usage is TRBV5-6 and J usage is TRBJ2-5; perhaps TRBD2 as D (5 bases). The V gene's germline CDR1 is SGHDT and CDR2 YYEEEE. Trimming left V 2 bases short and J 7 bases short, with 9 bases between. This CDR3 comprises 12 residues. The CDR3 spells CASSLGGGTQYF. CDR3 nucleotide sequence: TGTGCCAGCAGCTTAGGAGGAGGGACCCAGTACTTC.

A few counts support this clone. The V gene is TRBV2, the J gene TRBJ1-2; D not resolved. Germline CDR1 is SNHLY and CDR2 is FYNNEI. V was clipped by 3 bases and J by 6 bases, with 23 bases between them. This CDR3 has 17 amino acids. The CDR3 reads CASSERNSRPLSHGYTF. The CDR3 bases are TGTGCCAGCAGTGAGAGAAATTCCCGACCACTAAGCCATGGCTACACCTTC.

This clone showed up just a few times. The chain is built from TRBV6-5 and TRBJ1-1, with D uncertain. This CDR3 comprises 15 residues. The V gene's germline CDR1 is MNHEY and CDR2 SVGAGI. Trimming removed 6 bases at V and 1 base at J, with 15 bases between. This CDR3 is CASSLTWASNTEAFF. The CDR3, as DNA: TGTGCCAGCAGCCTAACCTGGGCCTCGAACACTGAAGCTTTCTTT.

The genes are TRBV7-2 and TRBJ2-7; D is undetermined. Trimming shortened V by 5 bases and J by 3 bases, and 17 bases separated the two germline ends. Germline CDR1 and CDR2: SGHTA and FQGNSA. This CDR3 has 15 amino acids. The CDR3 protein is CASSTSRDKVYEQYF. DNA of the CDR3: TGTGCCAGCAGCACATCCAGAGACAAAGTCTACGAGCAGTACTTC. Looking up the rest from reference TRBV7-2 and TRBJ2-7 gives the full variable domain: GAGVSQSPSNKVTEKGKDVELRCDPISGHTALYWYRQSLGQGLEFLIYFQGNSAPDKSGLPSDRFSAERTGGSVSTLTIQRTQQEDSAVYLCASSTSRDKVYEQYFGPGTRLTVT.

In its sample, this clone was seen a few times. The chain has TRBV5-1 and TRBJ1-6; 10 bases align to TRBD1. This CDR3 region has 13 residues. Per germline, CDR1 SGHRS and CDR2 YFSETQ. J gave up 7 bases and V 8 bases, and 3 bases lay outside the gene matches. CDR3 in amino acids: CASRTGGNSPLHF. CDR3 in DNA: TGCGCCAGTAGGACAGGGGGGAATTCACCCCTCCACTTT.

The chain's CDR3 is CASRPGTLDSYEQYF. CDR3 coding DNA: TGTGCCAGCAGACCCGGGACTCTGGACTCCTACGAGCAGTACTTC. This rearrangement joins TRBV7-9 to TRBJ2-7; D might be TRBD2 (6 bases). Per the germline V gene, CDR1 is SEHNR and CDR2 is FQNEAQ (reference sequence). The CDR3 extends over 15 amino acids. V shed 6 bases and J shed 0 bases, with 15 bases lying between them.

The chain couples TRBV30 to TRBJ1-3, with D maybe TRBD1 (5 bases). The V and J ends lost 2 bases and 4 bases respectively, with 12 bases between them. The CDR3 has 14 amino acids. The germline V gene encodes CDR1 GTSNPN and CDR2 SVGIG (reference sequence). The CDR3 DNA sequence: TGTGCCTGGAGTCGGGGGGTTCTCGGAAACACCATATATTTT. It yields the protein CAWSRGVLGNTIYF.

The rearrangement joins TRBV19 to TRBJ2-5; 8 nucleotides line up with TRBD1. V shed 3 bases and J 2 bases; nucleotides not matched to a gene: 5. The CDR3 loop spans 15 amino acids. The germline gives CDR1 LNHDA, CDR2 SQIVND (reference sequence). The DNA of the CDR3 is TGTGCCAGTAGTATTCTTGACAGGGGACAAGAGACCCAGTACTTC. Its protein product is CASSILDRGQETQYF.

The CDR3 DNA reads as TGCGCCAGCAGCCAAGTGGGGGGGGATTCACCCCTCCACTTT. This codes for CASSQVGGDSPLHF. The chain links TRBV4-1 to TRBJ1-6, with D possibly TRBD1 on 5 matching bases. V was cut by 1 base and J by 8 bases, with 9 bases left in between. This CDR3 comprises 14 residues. The V gene's germline CDR1 is MGHRA and CDR2 YSYEKL.

The V gene is TRBV9, the J gene TRBJ2-7; 9 bases agree with TRBD1. CDR3 length: 13 residues. The V gene's germline CDR1 is SGDLS and CDR2 YYNGEE. Unmatched junction bases numbered 3, after V lost 3 bases and J lost 5 bases. CDR3 protein: CASSGQGDNEQYF. The DNA of the CDR3 is TGTGCCAGCAGCGGACAGGGGGACAACGAGCAGTACTTC.

The chain employs TRBV7-2 and TRBJ1-6; 8 nucleotides agree with TRBD1. J lost 7 bases, V lost 3 bases, and 5 bases had no gene match. The CDR3 consists of 15 residues. CDR1 and CDR2 (germline): SGHTA, FQGNSA. CDR3 residues: CASSFLRGQNSPLHF. CDR3 nucleotides: TGTGCCAGCAGCTTCCTCAGGGGGCAAAATTCACCCCTCCACTTT.

This clone has only one observation. This rearrangement joins TRBV4-3 to TRBJ1-1; 7 bases align to TRBD1. V shed 0 bases and J 4 bases; nucleotides not matched to a gene: 11. CDR1 is LGHNA and CDR2 is YSLEER in the germline V gene. The CDR3 is 17 residues long. The CDR3 loop reads CASSQDGKGARGTEAFF. Here the CDR3 DNA reads TGCGCCAGCAGCCAAGATGGGAAGGGGGCGCGGGGCACTGAAGCTTTCTTT.

The table lists this clone with a few counts. A read error may account for a junction end that differs from germline. This rearrangement joins TRBV9 to TRBJ2-3; 10 bases are shared with TRBD2. CDR1 SGDLS and CDR2 YYNGEE come from the germline V gene. The CDR3 has 15 residues. CDR3 DNA: TGTGCCAGCAGTCATAGCGGGGGGCCCACAGATGCGCAGTATTTT. Amino acid sequence: CASSHSGGPTDAQYF.

The V gene is TRBV7-2, the J gene TRBJ2-7; 8 positions match TRBD1. Germline V gene data show CDR1 as SGHTA and CDR2 as FQGNSA. The CDR3 has 14 residues. The ends lost 1 base at V and 3 bases at J; junction bases unmatched: 2. CDR3 sequence (DNA): TGTGCCAGCAGCTTAGGGACAGGGAACTACGAGCAGTACTTC. Translation gives CASSLGTGNYEQYF.

This clone turned up a few times. The chain joins TRBV5-4 to TRBJ2-5, with 8 bases fitting TRBD1. V trimming: 3 bases; J trimming: 5 bases; junction bases outside the gene matches: 9. The CDR3 is 15 residues long. CDR1 and CDR2 (germline): SGHNT, YYREEE (reference sequence). The CDR3 coding sequence is TGTGCCAGCAGCTCCCCGCAGGGGGCCGTGGAGACCCAGTACTTC. Its translation: CASSSPQGAVETQYF.

This clone was counted a single time. The genes are TRBV28 and TRBJ2-2, with 7 bases identical to TRBD1. V shed 3 bases, J shed 4 bases, and the junction held 8 bases outside the gene matches. The CDR3 is made up of 16 amino acids. Germline V gives CDR1 MDHEN, CDR2 SYDVKM. Here the CDR3 DNA reads TGTGCCAGCAGTTTCTTTAGGACAGGAGTCACCGGGGAGCTGTTTTTT. Translating gives CASSFFRTGVTGELFF.

This chain connects TRBV11-2 to TRBJ2-7; D perhaps matches TRBD1 (5 bases). V dropped 3 bases and J dropped 2 bases, with 14 bases sitting between them. This CDR3 has 15 residues. CDR1 and CDR2 from the germline V gene are SGHAT and FQNNGV. The CDR3 spells CASSFTWGRTYEQYF. For the CDR3, the DNA is TGTGCCAGCAGCTTTACCTGGGGCAGGACCTACGAGCAGTACTTC.

This clone was recorded a few times. This chain links TRBV5-1 with TRBJ2-3; TRBD2 matches 11 bases. This CDR3 is built from 18 residues. The junction had 9 bases not matched to a gene; V was cut back by 3 bases and J by 0 bases. CDR1 and CDR2 (germline): SGHRS, YFSETQ. The CDR3 reads CASSSPGLAAVSTDTQYF. The CDR3 DNA follows: TGCGCCAGCAGCTCGCCGGGACTAGCGGCGGTGAGCACAGATACGCAGTATTTT.

This clone appeared a few times. This chain uses TRBV6-1 with TRBJ2-7; 11 bases fit TRBD2. CDR1 is MNHNS, CDR2 SASEGT, per germline. This CDR3 is built from 18 residues. The V and J ends lost 0 bases and 2 bases, in that order; junction bases with no gene match: 9. The CDR3 sequence is CASSEASSGRIMAYEQYF. For the CDR3, the DNA is TGTGCCAGCAGTGAAGCTTCTAGCGGGAGGATAATGGCCTACGAGCAGTACTTC.

This clone was found a few times. The chain recombines TRBV10-3 with TRBJ1-5; 12 positions agree with TRBD1. The CDR3 covers 17 residues. Trimming cost V 3 bases and J 2 bases; bases outside gene matches: 5. Germline CDR1 reads ENHRY; CDR2 reads SYGVKD. For the CDR3, the DNA is TGTGCCATCAGTGACGCGGGACAGGGGGCTGGCAATCAGCCCCAGCATTTT. Its protein is CAISDAGQGAGNQPQHF.

This clone was counted between two and nine times. The chain carries TRBV5-6 and TRBJ2-3; D ambiguous. This CDR3 is built from 12 residues. Trimming took off 1 base at V and 6 bases at J, with 6 bases between the two ends. In germline, CDR1 is SGHDT, CDR2 YYEEEE. The CDR3 sequence is CASSLTSDTQYF. The CDR3 coding sequence is TGTGCCAGCAGCTTGACATCCGATACGCAGTATTTT.

This clone was detected a few times. The V gene is TRBV11-3, the J gene TRBJ1-1; possibly TRBD1 for D (5 bases). Trimming pared 5 bases from V and 1 base from J, leaving 14 bases between. Germline V lookup: CDR1 SGHNT, CDR2 YENEEA. CDR3 length: 15 amino acids. Here the CDR3 reads CASSPTGGENTEAFF. The CDR3 DNA reads TGTGCCAGCAGCCCCACCGGGGGGGAGAACACTGAAGCTTTCTTT.